The clone carrying this T cell receptor beta chain was picked up many times. The data stem from a study of T cells after posttransplantation cyclophosphamide. Method: immunoSEQ multiplex PCR; TCRdb's copy keeps in-frame clones and lacks some. The repertoire shows fewer than 35,000 clones, none seen only once; the top ten take around 3%. The CDR3 length is 12 residues. V was trimmed by 7 bases and J by 1 base, leaving 10 bases between them. Germline V gene sequence: CDR1 GTSNPN, CDR2 SVGIG (reference sequence). This clonotype was obtained from an older woman in good health, CMV-negative, and a related stem cell transplant donor. The chain is built from TRBV30 and TRBJ1-1; D ambiguous. The sequenced material came from PBMCs. The CDR3 region is CASGLKNTEAFF. The CDR3 DNA reads as TGTGCCTCCGGACTGAAGAACACTGAAGCTTTCTTT.